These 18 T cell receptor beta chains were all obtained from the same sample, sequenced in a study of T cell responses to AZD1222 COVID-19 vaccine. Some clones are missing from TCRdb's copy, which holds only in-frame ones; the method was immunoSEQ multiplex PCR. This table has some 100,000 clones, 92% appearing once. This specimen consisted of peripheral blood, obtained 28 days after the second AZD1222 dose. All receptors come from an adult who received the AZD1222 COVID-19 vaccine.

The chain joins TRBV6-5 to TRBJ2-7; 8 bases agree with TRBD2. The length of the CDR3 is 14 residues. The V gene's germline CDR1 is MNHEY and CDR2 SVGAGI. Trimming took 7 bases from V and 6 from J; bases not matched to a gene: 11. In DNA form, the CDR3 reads TGTGCCAGCACCGGGGGGGGGTTGAGGTCCGAGCAGTACTTC. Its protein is CASTGGGLRSEQYF.

The CDR3 bases are TGCGCCAGCAGCATCCGAGTGGTAGCTGCTAATGAAAAACTGTTTTTT. It specifies CASSIRVVAANEKLFF. The chain carries TRBV5-1 and TRBJ1-4; D call uncertain. V lost 4 bases to trimming and J lost 3 bases, with 16 bases between them. Germline V gene data show CDR1 as SGHRS and CDR2 as YFSETQ. The CDR3 is 16 residues long.

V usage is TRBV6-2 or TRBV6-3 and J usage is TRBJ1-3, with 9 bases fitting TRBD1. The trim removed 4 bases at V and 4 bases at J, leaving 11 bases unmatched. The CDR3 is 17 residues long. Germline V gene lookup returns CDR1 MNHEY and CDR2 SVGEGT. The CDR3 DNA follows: TGTGCCAGCAGTTTACAGGGGGCTTTCTCGCCCGGAAACACCATATATTTT. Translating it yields CASSLQGAFSPGNTIYF.

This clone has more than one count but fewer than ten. CDR3 protein: CASRWGLGGSGELFF. The CDR3 bases are TGTGCCAGCAGATGGGGACTCGGGGGGAGCGGGGAGCTGTTTTTT. This chain uses TRBV5-4 with TRBJ2-2, with 7 bases aligning to TRBD2. The CDR3 consists of 15 residues. The J segment lost 7 bases and the V segment lost 5 bases, leaving 11 bases of the junction unmatched. Germline V lookup: CDR1 SGHNT, CDR2 YYREEE (reference sequence).

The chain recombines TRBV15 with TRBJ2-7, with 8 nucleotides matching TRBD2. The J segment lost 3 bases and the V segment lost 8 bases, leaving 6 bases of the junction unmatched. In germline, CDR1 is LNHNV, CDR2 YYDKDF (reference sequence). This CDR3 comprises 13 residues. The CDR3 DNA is TGTGCCACCCAGGTCAGCGGGGGCTACGAGCAGTACTTC. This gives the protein CATQVSGGYEQYF.

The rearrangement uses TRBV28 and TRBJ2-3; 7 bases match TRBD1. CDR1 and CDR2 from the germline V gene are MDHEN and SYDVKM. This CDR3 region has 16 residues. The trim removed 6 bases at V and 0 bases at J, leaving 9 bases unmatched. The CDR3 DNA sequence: TGTGCCAGCAGCTCGAGAAGGGGGCCTAGCACAGATACGCAGTATTTT. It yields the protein CASSSRRGPSTDTQYF.

The CDR3 spells CASSLRGYEQYF. In DNA, the CDR3 is TGTGCCAGCAGCCTCAGGGGATACGAGCAGTACTTC. The chain employs TRBV7-8 and TRBJ2-7; TRBD1 might be the D (6 bases). V gave up 5 bases and J gave up 4 bases, with 9 bases separating them. The CDR3 length is 12 residues. Looked up from germline, CDR1 is SGHVS and CDR2 is FQNEAQ.

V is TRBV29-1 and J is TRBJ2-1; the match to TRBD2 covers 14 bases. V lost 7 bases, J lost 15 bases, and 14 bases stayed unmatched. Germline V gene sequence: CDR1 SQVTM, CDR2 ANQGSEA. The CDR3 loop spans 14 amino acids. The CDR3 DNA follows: TGCAGCGCGACTAGCGGGGGGGCGAAAAGCCACCCGTTCTTC. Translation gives CSATSGGAKSHPFF.

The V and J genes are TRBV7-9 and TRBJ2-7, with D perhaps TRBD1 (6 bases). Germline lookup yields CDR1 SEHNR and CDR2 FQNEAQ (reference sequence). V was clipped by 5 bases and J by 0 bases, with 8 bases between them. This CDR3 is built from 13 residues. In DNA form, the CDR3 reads TGTGCCAGCAGCACAGGGCTCTCCTACGAGCAGTACTTC. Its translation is CASSTGLSYEQYF.

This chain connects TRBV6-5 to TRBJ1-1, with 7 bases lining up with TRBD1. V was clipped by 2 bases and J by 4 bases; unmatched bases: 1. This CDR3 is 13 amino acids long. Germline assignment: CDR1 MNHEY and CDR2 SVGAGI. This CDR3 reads CASSYRGRTEAFF. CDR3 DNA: TGTGCCAGCAGTTACAGGGGGCGCACTGAAGCTTTCTTT.

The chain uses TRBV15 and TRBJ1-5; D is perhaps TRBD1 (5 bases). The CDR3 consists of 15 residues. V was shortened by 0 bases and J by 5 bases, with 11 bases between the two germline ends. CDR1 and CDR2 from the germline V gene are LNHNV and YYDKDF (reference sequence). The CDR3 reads CATSRDRSRDQPQHF. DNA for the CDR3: TGTGCCACCAGCAGAGATAGGAGCAGGGATCAGCCCCAGCATTTT. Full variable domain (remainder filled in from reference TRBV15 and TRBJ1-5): DAMVIQNPRYQVTQFGKPVTLSCSQTLNHNVMYWYQQKSSQAPKLLFHYYDKDFNNEADTPDNFQSRRPNTSFCFLDIRSPGLGDTAMYLCATSRDRSRDQPQHFGDGTRLSIL.

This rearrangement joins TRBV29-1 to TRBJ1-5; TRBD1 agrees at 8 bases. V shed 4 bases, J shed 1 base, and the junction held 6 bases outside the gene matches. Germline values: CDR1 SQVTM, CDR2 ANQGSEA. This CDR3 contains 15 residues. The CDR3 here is CSVGVNRGSNQPQHF. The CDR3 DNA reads TGCAGCGTTGGGGTCAACAGGGGGAGCAATCAGCCCCAGCATTTT.

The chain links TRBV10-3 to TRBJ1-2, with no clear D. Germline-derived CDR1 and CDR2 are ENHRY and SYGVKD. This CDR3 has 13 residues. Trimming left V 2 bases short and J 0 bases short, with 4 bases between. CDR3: CAISEMSNYGYTF. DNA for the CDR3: TGTGCCATCAGTGAGATGTCTAACTATGGCTACACCTTC.

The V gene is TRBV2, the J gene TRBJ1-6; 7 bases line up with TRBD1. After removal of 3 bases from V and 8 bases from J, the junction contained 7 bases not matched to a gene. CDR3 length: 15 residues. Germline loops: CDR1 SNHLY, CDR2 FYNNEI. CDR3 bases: TGTGCCAGCAGTGAGTCAGGCAGGGGGGATTCACCCCTCCACTTT. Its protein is CASSESGRGDSPLHF.

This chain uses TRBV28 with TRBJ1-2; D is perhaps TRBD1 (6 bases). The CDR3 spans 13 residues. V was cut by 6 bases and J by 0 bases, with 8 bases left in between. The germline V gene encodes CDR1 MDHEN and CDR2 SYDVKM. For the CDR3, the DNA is TGTGCCAGCAGGGGGGGCGCTAACTATGGCTACACCTTC. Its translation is CASRGGANYGYTF.

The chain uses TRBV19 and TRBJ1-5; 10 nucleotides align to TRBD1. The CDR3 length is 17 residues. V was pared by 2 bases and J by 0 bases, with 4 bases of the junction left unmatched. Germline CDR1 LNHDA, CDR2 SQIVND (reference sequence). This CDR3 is CASSIWTGGPSNQPQHF. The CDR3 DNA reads TGTGCCAGTAGTATATGGACAGGGGGACCTAGCAATCAGCCCCAGCATTTT.

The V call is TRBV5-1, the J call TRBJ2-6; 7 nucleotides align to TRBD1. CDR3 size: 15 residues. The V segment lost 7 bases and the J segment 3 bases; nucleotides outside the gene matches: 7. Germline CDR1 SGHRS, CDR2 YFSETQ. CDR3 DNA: TGCGCCAGCGGGGACAGCCCGGTTGGGGCCAACGTCCTGACTTTC. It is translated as CASGDSPVGANVLTF.

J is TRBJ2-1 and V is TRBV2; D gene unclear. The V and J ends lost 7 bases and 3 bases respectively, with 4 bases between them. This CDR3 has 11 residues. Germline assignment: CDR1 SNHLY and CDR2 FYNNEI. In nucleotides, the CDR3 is TGTGCCAGCAAGGACTACAATGAGCAGTTCTTC. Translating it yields CASKDYNEQFF.